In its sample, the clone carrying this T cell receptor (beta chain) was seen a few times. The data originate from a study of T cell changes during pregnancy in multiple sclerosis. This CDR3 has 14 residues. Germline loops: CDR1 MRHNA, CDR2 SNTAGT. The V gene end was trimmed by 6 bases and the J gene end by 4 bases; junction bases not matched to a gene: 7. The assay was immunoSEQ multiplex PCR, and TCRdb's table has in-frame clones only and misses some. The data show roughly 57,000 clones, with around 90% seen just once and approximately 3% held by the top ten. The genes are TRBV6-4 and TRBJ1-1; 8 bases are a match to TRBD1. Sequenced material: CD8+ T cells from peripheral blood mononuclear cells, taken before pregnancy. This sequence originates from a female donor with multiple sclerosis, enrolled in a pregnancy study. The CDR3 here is CASRPTGEGTEAFF. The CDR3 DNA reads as TGTGCCAGCAGGCCGACAGGGGAGGGCACTGAAGCTTTCTTT.